The 17 T cell receptor beta chains below all came from one sample that was sequenced in a study of T-cell memory formation after mild COVID-19. TCRdb called the 5' RACE reads again in MiXCR, with one record for every CDR3 protein. This sample has over 350,000 distinct CDR3 sequences, with roughly 24% found just once. The sequencing input was PBMCs or a T cell subset sorted from them (not recorded which). The receptors stem from an adult woman who had mild COVID-19 (a few samples of this study predate the infection). Cell type and time point are not known.

About this clonotype itself: The junction and the germline gene differ at one end; a read error may be behind it. The chain uses TRBV5-5 and TRBJ2-7, with TRBD2 as a possible D gene (5 bases). Germline CDR1 and CDR2: SGHKS and YYEKEE (reference sequence). This CDR3 has 12 residues. The DNA of the CDR3 is TGTGCCAGCAGCTTCCGACCCGTTGAGGGAAACTTC. It encodes CASSFRPVEGNF.

The chain links TRBV13 to TRBJ1-5; D is perhaps TRBD1 (5 bases). Looked up from germline, CDR1 is PRHDT and CDR2 is FYEKMQ (reference sequence). The CDR3 has 14 residues. V was cut by 3 bases and J by 6 bases, with 12 bases left in between. The CDR3 here is CASSFRGNSQPQHF. DNA of the CDR3: TGTGCCAGCAGCTTCCGGGGGAATAGTCAGCCCCAGCATTTT.

A few counts support this clonotype. The CDR3 sequence: CASSLGQGAFQPQHF. CDR3 sequence (DNA): TGTGCCAGCAGCTTGGGACAGGGGGCGTTTCAGCCCCAGCATTTT. This rearrangement joins TRBV7-9 to TRBJ1-5, with TRBD1 identical over 12 bases. This CDR3 has 15 residues. Germline loops: CDR1 SEHNR, CDR2 FQNEAQ (reference sequence). V gave up 3 bases and J gave up 6 bases; unmatched junction bases: 3.

This clonotype was seen only a few times. The chain joins TRBV29-1 to TRBJ2-3, with unresolved D. This CDR3 spans 11 amino acids. CDR1 is SQVTM, CDR2 ANQGSEA, per germline. V was pared by 2 bases and J by 4 bases, with 4 bases between. CDR3 bases: TGCAGCGTTGAAATTGCAGATACGCAGTATTTT. This translates into CSVEIADTQYF.

J is TRBJ2-2 and V is TRBV4-2; tentatively, D is TRBD1 or TRBD2 (6 bases each). The CDR3 contains 18 residues. Trimming removed 0 bases from V and 2 bases from J, with 16 bases in between. Germline V gene lookup returns CDR1 LGHNA and CDR2 YNFKEQ. The CDR3 protein is CASSQETLGGLNTGELFF. The CDR3, as DNA: TGTGCCAGCAGCCAAGAAACCCTCGGGGGCCTTAACACCGGGGAGCTGTTTTTT.

The genes are TRBV6-1 and TRBJ2-1; 10 bases are shared with TRBD2. This CDR3 has 18 residues. The V and J ends lost 1 base and 0 bases, in that order; junction bases with no gene match: 6. The germline V gene has CDR1 MNHNS and CDR2 SASEGT. As DNA, the CDR3 is TGTGCCAGCAGTGAAGGTCTAGCGGGGGTCTCCTCCTACAATGAGCAGTTCTTC. Translated: CASSEGLAGVSSYNEQFF.

This clonotype was found a few times. The rearrangement uses TRBV15 and TRBJ2-1, with no clear D. There are 13 residues in the CDR3. V dropped 2 bases and J dropped 7 bases, with 9 bases sitting between them. Germline loops: CDR1 LNHNV, CDR2 YYDKDF (reference sequence). This CDR3 is CATSRPRQNEQFF. CDR3 nucleotides: TGTGCCACCAGCAGACCCCGCCAGAATGAGCAGTTCTTC.

A few counts support this clonotype. The chain combines TRBV27 with TRBJ2-7, with 9 bases lining up with TRBD1. This CDR3 has 16 residues. After removal of 6 bases from V and 1 base from J, the junction contained 10 bases not matched to a gene. CDR1 and CDR2 from the germline V gene are MNHEY and SMNVEV (reference sequence). CDR3 protein: CASSSRMGQGSYEQYF. The CDR3 DNA reads TGTGCCAGCAGCTCCCGAATGGGACAGGGTTCCTACGAGCAGTACTTC.

The gene calls are TRBV18 and TRBJ2-7; D is uncertain. V lost 3 bases and J 3 bases, leaving 9 bases between the germline ends. This CDR3 region has 13 residues. Germline V lookup: CDR1 KGHSH, CDR2 LQKENI. CDR3 amino acids: CASSPPSLYEQYF. The CDR3 region has the DNA TGTGCCAGCTCACCCCCGTCTCTCTACGAGCAGTACTTC.

This sequence joins TRBV4-2 and TRBJ2-2, with 8 positions matching TRBD2. Germline-derived CDR1 and CDR2 are LGHNA and YNFKEQ. The length of the CDR3 is 19 residues. V gave up 0 bases and J gave up 5 bases; unmatched junction bases: 14. This CDR3 is CASSQDWGLEGRVTGELFF. The CDR3 DNA reads as TGTGCCAGCAGCCAAGATTGGGGACTAGAGGGAAGGGTGACCGGGGAGCTGTTTTTT.

This clonotype was detected only a few times. The chain joins TRBV20-1 to TRBJ2-7, with D perhaps matching TRBD1 (5 bases). The CDR3 spans 13 residues. Germline V gene sequence: CDR1 DFQATT, CDR2 SNEGSKA (reference sequence). The V end lost 0 bases, the J end lost 5 bases, and 11 bases lay between the germline ends. This CDR3 reads CSARDLGLHEQYF. DNA for the CDR3: TGCAGTGCTAGAGATCTGGGGCTCCACGAGCAGTACTTC.

V gene TRBV12-3 or TRBV12-4 combines with J gene TRBJ2-1; D is possibly TRBD2 (6 bases). Trimming cost V 6 bases and J 0 bases, with 21 bases left between them. This CDR3 is 18 amino acids long. In nucleotides, the CDR3 is TGTGCCAGCAGCCGTCGGAGGGAAGTGACATTCTCCTACAATGAGCAGTTCTTC. It specifies CASSRRREVTFSYNEQFF.

The V gene is TRBV20-1, the J gene TRBJ1-4; 7 bases are a match to TRBD1. Germline values: CDR1 DFQATT, CDR2 SNEGSKA (reference sequence). The CDR3 is made up of 16 amino acids. V dropped 1 base and J dropped 8; count of bases not matched to a gene: 13. CDR3 nucleotides: TGCAGTGCTAGAGGGAACCGGGACAGCAACCTGGAAAAACTGTTTTTT. It encodes CSARGNRDSNLEKLFF.

This chain joins TRBV12-3 or TRBV12-4 and TRBJ2-1; TRBD2 might be the D (6 bases). With 6 bases removed from V and 0 bases from J, the gap between germline ends came to 21 bases. The CDR3 contains 18 residues. The CDR3 DNA sequence: TGTGCCAGCAGCCAAAGGGTTGGCGGGACGAGCTCCTACAATGAGCAGTTCTTC. Translation gives CASSQRVGGTSSYNEQFF.

The chain carries TRBV29-1 and TRBJ2-1, with no clear D. Germline assignment: CDR1 SQVTM and CDR2 ANQGSEA. The CDR3 has 10 amino acids. V lost 4 bases and J 9 bases, leaving 7 bases between the germline ends. The DNA for the CDR3 is TGCAGCGTTGGTTGGGCTGAGCAGTTCTTC. This gives the protein CSVGWAEQFF.

A few counts support this clonotype. The gene calls are TRBV6-5 and TRBJ1-3; D gene unclear. V was trimmed by 0 bases and J by 4 bases, leaving 13 bases between them. The CDR3 is made up of 16 amino acids. Germline loops: CDR1 MNHEY, CDR2 SVGAGI. The CDR3 here is CASSYSDLSTGNTIYF. The CDR3 bases are TGTGCCAGCAGTTACTCCGACCTCTCGACAGGAAACACCATATATTTT.

The chain is built from TRBV5-5 and TRBJ2-4; the match to TRBD1 covers 11 bases. V was clipped by 1 base and J by 13 bases; unmatched bases: 7. Per germline, CDR1 SGHKS and CDR2 YYEKEE (reference sequence). The CDR3 spans 14 residues. CDR3 nucleotides: TGTGCCAGCAGCTTGACCGGGACAGGGGGTGGACAGTACTTC. Its translation: CASSLTGTGGGQYF.